This T cell receptor (beta chain) comes out of a study of human T cells and chemical hapten exposure. Whole-study context: Patch tests put 0.01% DPC on the upper back, read at 6 days.

Time point specified: patch test 3, about 24 weeks after DPC sensitization. Treatment defined: therapeutic diphenylcyclopropenone sensitization with weekly scalp DPC. Study-wide findings and caveats: With regard to DPC sensitization, TCRs above 1 in 1000 frequency did not change.

As to this clonotype: Its specificity is not known.

In the study's own analysis: The number of TCRs in each sample had a median of approximately 99,000 and spanned about 20,000 to 690,600. Each CDR3 protein is one row after TCRdb ran MiXCR on the RACE reads. The V and J calls were determined by TCRdb, not by the authors. The table includes over 150,000 distinct CDR3 sequences, around a quarter detected once. The sample consisted of whole blood, taken in connection with sensitization to the hapten diphenylcyclopropenone (DPC). This TCR was recovered from a young woman with alopecia areata. Some clones in this sample may be carry-over from other donors' samples.

The CDR3 spells CASSQGTSLSYEQYF. For the CDR3, the DNA is TGCGCCAGCAGCCAGGGAACTAGTCTCTCCTACGAGCAGTACTTC. V and J are TRBV4-3 and TRBJ2-7; D may be TRBD2 (5 bases). Per germline, CDR1 LGHNA and CDR2 YSLEER. CDR3 length: 15 amino acids. Trimming shortened V by 3 bases and J by 0 bases, and 12 bases separated the two germline ends.